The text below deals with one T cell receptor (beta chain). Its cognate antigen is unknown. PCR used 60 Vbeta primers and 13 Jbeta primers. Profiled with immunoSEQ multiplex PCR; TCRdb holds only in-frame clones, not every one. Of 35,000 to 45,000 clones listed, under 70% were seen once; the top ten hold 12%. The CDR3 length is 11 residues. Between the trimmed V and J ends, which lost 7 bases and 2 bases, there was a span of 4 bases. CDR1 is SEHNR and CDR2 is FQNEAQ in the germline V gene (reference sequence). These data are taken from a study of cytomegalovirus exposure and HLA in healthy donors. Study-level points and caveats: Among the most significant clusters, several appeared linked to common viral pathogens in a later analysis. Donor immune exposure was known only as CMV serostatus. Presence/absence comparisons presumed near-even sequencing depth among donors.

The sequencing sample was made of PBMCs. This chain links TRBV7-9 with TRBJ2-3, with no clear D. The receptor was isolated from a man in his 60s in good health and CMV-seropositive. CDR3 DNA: TGTGCCAGCACCCACACAGATACGCAGTATTTT. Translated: CASTHTDTQYF.